This T cell receptor beta chain is drawn from a study of T cell responses to AZD1222 COVID-19 vaccine. This table comes from immunoSEQ multiplex PCR, and its TCRdb copy is limited to in-frame clones, with some not included. The data show about 52,000 clones, with about 87% seen just once and 2% to 3% held by the top ten. Second doses that came at about 4 or about 12 weeks were put together. The clonotype was recovered from an adult who received the AZD1222 COVID-19 vaccine. Sequencing used peripheral blood, obtained 28 days after the second AZD1222 dose.

DNA for the CDR3: TGCGCCAGCAGTGAGTCGAGGAGGGCCGGGGGCGAGCAGTACTTC. This encodes CASSESRRAGGEQYF. This chain joins TRBV10-1 and TRBJ2-7; possible D gene TRBD2, 6 bases. CDR1 and CDR2 from the germline V gene are WNHNN and SYGVQD (reference sequence). The CDR3 spans 15 residues. Trimming stripped 0 bases from V and 6 bases from J, with 15 bases between.